Listed here are 20 T cell receptor beta chains from one sample, sequenced in a study of T-cell reconstitution after alpha-beta-depleted transplantation in children. Unique molecular identifiers were used to barcode this TCRbeta library. TCRdb itself ran the PCR reads through MiXCR, one entry per CDR3 protein. This table has a few hundred thousand distinct CDR3 sequences, approximately 30% appearing once. The source was PBMCs, collected before TCRalphabeta/CD19-depleted stem cell transplant. These receptors were taken from a boy in the first two years of life with Wiskott-Aldrich syndrome, due to receive a stem cell transplant.

The chain uses TRBV30 and TRBJ2-7, with 7 bases lining up with TRBD1. Germline V gives CDR1 GTSNPN, CDR2 SVGIG (reference sequence). Losses at the gene ends were 7 bases for V and 9 bases for J; bases not matched to a gene: 12. The CDR3 is 12 residues long. CDR3 region: CASSLQGRAQYF. The CDR3 region has the DNA TGTGCCTCTAGTTTACAGGGGCGGGCGCAGTACTTC.

This chain uses TRBV7-3 with TRBJ1-5; no clear D gene. This CDR3 comprises 13 residues. The V gene lost 5 bases and the J gene lost 3 bases, with 8 bases spanning the gap. Germline CDR1 and CDR2: SGHTA and FQGTGA. The CDR3 loop reads CASSRDINQPQHF. CDR3 DNA sequence: TGTGCCAGCAGCAGAGACATCAATCAGCCCCAGCATTTT.

The chain recombines TRBV10-3 with TRBJ2-1; D possibly uses TRBD1 or TRBD2 (6 bases each). The CDR3 runs to 17 residues. V was pared by 0 bases and J by 4 bases, with 16 bases between. The germline CDR1 and CDR2 sequences are ENHRY and SYGVKD. The CDR3 DNA reads as TGTGCCATCAGTGAGTCGAGGGGGACTGCTACGTACAATGAGCAGTTCTTC. Its translation is CAISESRGTATYNEQFF.

This clonotype was seen only a few times. The chain combines TRBV20-1 with TRBJ2-1, with D hard to call. Trimming removed 4 bases from V and 2 bases from J, with 12 bases in between. CDR1 and CDR2 from the germline V gene are DFQATT and SNEGSKA (reference sequence). The CDR3 has 14 amino acids. In nucleotides, the CDR3 is TGCAGTGCTATTAAGGGTCCCGCCTACAATGAGCAGTTCTTC. Protein: CSAIKGPAYNEQFF.

The rearrangement joins TRBV28 to TRBJ1-2; TRBD1 might be the D (6 bases). The CDR3 sequence is 15 residues long. Deletions cut 6 bases from V and 8 bases from J, with 22 bases between. CDR1 and CDR2 from the germline V gene are MDHEN and SYDVKM. The CDR3 DNA reads as TGTGCCAGCAGCCGGAATTTCAGGGGAGAATGGGGCTACACCTTC. It specifies CASSRNFRGEWGYTF.

V is TRBV5-5 and J is TRBJ1-5, with D possibly matching TRBD1 (5 bases). CDR3 length: 15 amino acids. Germline V CDR1 and CDR2: SGHKS, YYEKEE (reference sequence). The V end was cut by 1 base, the J end by 3 bases, with 11 bases between. CDR3 protein: CASSLQGLPNQPQHF. The CDR3 coding sequence is TGTGCCAGCAGCTTGCAGGGACTGCCCAATCAGCCCCAGCATTTT.

In its sample, this clonotype was seen a few times. CDR3: CAIRQGTEEKLFF. The CDR3 DNA is TGTGCCATCAGACAGGGTACAGAAGAAAAACTGTTTTTT. J is TRBJ1-4 and V is TRBV10-3, with D possibly matching TRBD1 (6 bases). The CDR3 runs to 13 residues. Germline lookup yields CDR1 ENHRY and CDR2 SYGVKD. V was pared by 6 bases and J by 8 bases, with 13 bases between.

This clonotype came up a few times. The chain combines TRBV5-1 with TRBJ2-7; tentative D call: TRBD2 (5 bases). Trimming pared 1 base from V and 4 bases from J, leaving 18 bases between. The CDR3 covers 16 residues. CDR1 is SGHRS and CDR2 is YFSETQ in the germline V gene. The CDR3 region is CASSLTRSGMRYEQYF. In nucleotides, the CDR3 is TGCGCCAGCAGCTTGACCCGGAGCGGAATGCGTTACGAGCAGTACTTC.

The chain has TRBV2 and TRBJ2-7, with TRBD2 identical over 8 bases. Trimming at V came to 4 bases and at J to 3 bases, leaving 8 bases not matched to a gene. The length of the CDR3 is 15 residues. Per germline, CDR1 SNHLY and CDR2 FYNNEI. The CDR3 DNA is TGTGCCAGCAGTGTATCCGGTCGGGGGGGCTACGAGCAGTACTTC. Translation gives CASSVSGRGGYEQYF.

V usage is TRBV18 and J usage is TRBJ1-4, with D possibly being TRBD1 (6 bases). CDR1 and CDR2 (germline): KGHSH, LQKENI. V dropped 3 bases and J dropped 5 bases, with 13 bases sitting between them. The CDR3 is 15 residues long. CDR3 nucleotide sequence: TGTGCCAGCTCACCGGAAGGACAGACAAATGAAAAACTGTTTTTT. Protein: CASSPEGQTNEKLFF.

Comments on this clonotype: Relative to the germline gene, one junction end is altered; a read error may explain this. The chain is built from TRBV12-3 or TRBV12-4 and TRBJ2-7; 11 bases map to TRBD2. This CDR3 region has 18 residues. The CDR3 spells CASSLPLAGGWSPYEQYF. For the CDR3, the DNA is TGTGCGAGCAGTTTACCCCTAGCGGGAGGATGGTCCCCCTACGAGCAGTACTTC.

V is TRBV7-8 and J is TRBJ2-7; 8 positions agree with TRBD2. V was pared by 5 bases and J by 6 bases, with 12 bases of the junction left unmatched. From germline, CDR1 is SGHVS and CDR2 FQNEAQ. This CDR3 contains 15 residues. The CDR3 nucleotides read TGTGCCAGCAGCCCCGGGGGAGCGGGAGTTATCGAGCAGTACTTC. This codes for CASSPGGAGVIEQYF. The complete variable domain, with remaining parts taken from reference TRBV7-8 and TRBJ2-7, reads GAGVSQSPRYKVAKRGQDVALRCDPISGHVSLFWYQQALGQGPEFLTYFQNEAQLDKSGLPSDRFFAERPEGSVSTLKIQRTQQEDSAVYLCASSPGGAGVIEQYFGPGTRLTVT.

In its sample, this clonotype was seen many times. V is TRBV5-1 and J is TRBJ2-3; D is uncertain. CDR3 length: 13 amino acids. Germline V gene data show CDR1 as SGHRS and CDR2 as YFSETQ. V lost 4 bases, J lost 1 base, and 7 bases lay in between. In DNA, the CDR3 is TGCGCCAGCAGCGCCACCGGCACAGATACGCAGTATTTT. As protein: CASSATGTDTQYF.

This clonotype was observed a handful of times. This chain joins TRBV5-1 and TRBJ2-3; TRBD1 is a possible D gene (6 bases). The CDR3 extends over 16 amino acids. V lost 5 bases to trimming and J lost 5 bases, with 21 bases between them. Looked up from germline, CDR1 is SGHRS and CDR2 is YFSETQ. The CDR3 nucleotides are TGCGCCAGCAGTAAGGAGACAGGTCACCGAGGAGATACGCAGTATTTT. This gives the protein CASSKETGHRGDTQYF. The whole variable domain, filled in from reference TRBV5-1 and TRBJ2-3, reads KAGVTQTPRYLIKTRGQQVTLSCSPISGHRSVSWYQQTPGQGLQFLFEYFSETQRNKGNFPGRFSGRQFSNSRSEMNVSTLELGDSALYLCASSKETGHRGDTQYFGPGTRLTVL.

This clonotype came up a few times. The chain uses TRBV5-1 and TRBJ1-4; no clear D. The germline gives CDR1 SGHRS, CDR2 YFSETQ. The CDR3 sequence is 15 residues long. V shed 0 bases and J shed 5 bases, with 11 bases lying between them. The CDR3 coding sequence is TGCGCCAGCAGCTTGGCCCGGTACCGGAATGAAAAACTGTTTTTT. Its protein product is CASSLARYRNEKLFF.

CDR3 residues: CASSLAMAGDVGSTNEKLFF. DNA for the CDR3: TGTGCCAGCAGCTTAGCGATGGCGGGGGACGTCGGATCAACTAATGAAAAACTGTTTTTT. The chain employs TRBV7-6 and TRBJ1-4; possible D gene TRBD1, 5 bases. V dropped 0 bases and J dropped 0 bases, with 20 bases sitting between them. The CDR3 runs 20 residues. Per the germline V gene, CDR1 is SGHVS and CDR2 is FNYEAQ.

The chain carries TRBV7-2 and TRBJ2-7; D is undetermined. The CDR3 sequence is 13 residues long. V lost 4 bases, J lost 3 bases, and 10 bases lay in between. CDR1 and CDR2 from the germline V gene are SGHTA and FQGNSA. DNA for the CDR3: TGTGCCAGCAGCTCATCTATGAACTACGAGCAGTACTTC. It codes for CASSSSMNYEQYF.

The rearrangement uses TRBV6-5 and TRBJ2-1, with D possibly matching TRBD1 (5 bases). V was cut by 4 bases and J by 1 base, with 11 bases left in between. The CDR3 loop spans 15 amino acids. Per the germline V gene, CDR1 is MNHEY and CDR2 is SVGAGI. The CDR3 reads CASSLTAHSYNEQFF. CDR3 DNA sequence: TGTGCCAGCAGTTTGACAGCGCATTCCTACAATGAGCAGTTCTTC.

This rearrangement joins TRBV5-1 to TRBJ2-1, with D possibly being TRBD1 or TRBD2 (5 bases each). CDR1 is SGHRS, CDR2 YFSETQ, per germline. The V gene lost 4 bases and the J gene lost 0 bases, with 14 bases spanning the gap. CDR3 length: 16 residues. CDR3 protein: CASSPGRLSSYNEQFF. The CDR3 DNA follows: TGCGCCAGCAGCCCGGGACGGCTGAGCTCCTACAATGAGCAGTTCTTC.

Note on this clonotype: The junction departs from germline at one end; a sequencing error may be responsible. This chain connects TRBV4-2 to TRBJ1-2; no firm D call. Germline-derived CDR1 and CDR2 are LGHNA and YNFKEQ. CDR3 length: 13 amino acids. This CDR3 is CASSPHRVPVASF. As DNA, the CDR3 is TGTGCCAGCAGCCCCCACCGGGTCCCAGTAGCGTCCTTC.